This is a list of T cell receptor beta chains from one sample in a study of response to subunit inactivated influenza vaccine. A single record per CDR3 protein comes from TCRdb applying MiXCR to the RT-PCR reads. The data contain around 570,000 distinct CDR3 sequences, approximately 10% of them singletons. These sequences were also reported in another study, on T cells expressing NK-cell markers.

The sample consisted of PBMCs from blood, taken on the day of vaccination. The receptors here all came from a man in his fifties or sixties who received an inactivated influenza vaccine. Both conserved end residues are part of each CDR3. A D gene is named only where the DNA matches it firmly. Clone size is not always given. Where it is, it says once, few, many or a class for expanded clones.

.	.	TRBV20-1	TRBJ2-3	CSAISLALSSTDTQYF	TGCAGTGCCATCTCCCTTGCGTTATCTAGCACAGATACGCAGTATTTT
TRBD1	.	TRBV18	TRBJ2-7	CASSKTGGASYEQNF	TGTGCCAGCTCAAAGACAGGGGGCGCGTCCTACGAGCAGAACTTC
TRBD1	.	TRBV27	TRBJ2-7	CASSKDRVGEQYF	TGTGCCAGCAGTAAGGACAGGGTGGGTGAGCAGTACTTC
TRBD1	many	TRBV19	TRBJ2-5	CASSPGGKETQYF	TGTGCCAGTAGTCCAGGGGGCAAGGAGACCCAGTACTTC
TRBD1	.	TRBV7-2	TRBJ2-3	CASSLGRGRATQYF	TGTGCCAGCAGCTTAGGCAGGGGGCGTGCGACGCAGTATTTT
TRBD2	many	TRBV7-6	TRBJ2-3	CASSLGLARTDTQYF	TGTGCCAGCAGCCTGGGACTAGCTAGGACAGATACGCAGTATTTT
.	few	TRBV7-2	TRBJ2-7	CASSLASSAYEQYF	TGTGCCAGCAGCTTAGCGAGCTCCGCCTACGAGCAGTACTTC
.	.	TRBV7-2	TRBJ2-6	CASSQFGPSGANVLTF	TGTGCCAGCAGCCAATTCGGACCATCTGGGGCCAACGTCCTGACTTTC
TRBD1	.	TRBV29-1	TRBJ2-3	CSVSGQGSSDTQYF	TGCAGCGTTTCGGGACAGGGTAGCAGTGATACGCAGTATTTT
.	.	TRBV7-8	TRBJ2-7	CASSPARDTSYEQYF	TGTGCCAGCAGCCCGGCACGGGACACTTCCTACGAGCAGTACTTC
TRBD2	many	TRBV29-1	TRBJ2-7	CSVQPFSGRSDSYEQYF	TGCAGCGTTCAGCCTTTTAGCGGGAGGTCCGACTCCTACGAGCAGTACTTC
TRBD2	.	TRBV7-8	TRBJ2-2	CASRSGGASTGELFF	TGTGCCAGCCGGAGCGGGGGCGCCTCCACCGGGGAGCTGTTTTTT
.	many	TRBV20-1	TRBJ2-3	CSRISGITDTQYF	TGCAGTCGGATTAGCGGTATCACAGATACGCAGTATTTT
TRBD1	.	TRBV20-1	TRBJ1-2	CSAGPGQGSYGYTF	TGCAGTGCTGGTCCGGGACAGGGCAGCTATGGCTACACCTTC
TRBD2	few	TRBV7-8	TRBJ2-7	CASSLGAGTSGTYEQYF	TGTGCCAGCAGCTTAGGGGCCGGGACTAGCGGGACATACGAGCAGTACTTC
.	many	TRBV5-1	TRBJ2-7	CASRESLATEQYF	TGCGCCAGCAGGGAGTCCCTAGCGACCGAGCAGTACTTC